The 9 T cell receptor beta chains below come from one sample, sequenced in a study of circulating CD8 cells and anti-PD-1 response in melanoma (TCRdb year 2020). Using a BD FACSAria II cell sorter, four subsets defined by PD-1 and/or TIGIT were sorted out of live CD3+CD8+TCRalphabeta+ cells. This sample was sequenced with a NextSeq 500. The QIAseq Immune Repertoire RNA Library Kit, Human TCR Panel was used to prepare TCR libraries from around 14 ng of total RNA. The raw public data were reprocessed by TCRdb itself: fastp quality trimming at Q25, MiXCR clonotype calling, in-frame beta chains only. CDR3 protein sequences are deduplicated, and each keeps its most common genes and DNA. Here the sample has 1,300 or so distinct CDR3 sequences; roughly 7.6% occur a single time. The top ten hold roughly 16% of the sample. The sample was CD8+ T cells from PBMCs, taken at baseline or after one month of anti-PD-1 therapy (not recorded which). All receptors derive from a human donor with melanoma.

This clonotype was detected a few times. A clone one base away is much larger, so this may be a read error. The genes are TRBV2 and TRBJ1-2, with 8 nucleotides matching TRBD1. This CDR3 spans 15 amino acids. Trimming cost V 7 bases and J 3 bases; bases outside gene matches: 10. Germline values: CDR1 SNHLY, CDR2 FYNNEI. CDR3 amino acids: CASTGTGPSDYGYTF. The CDR3 DNA is TGTGCCAGCACCGGGACAGGCCCCTCTGACTATGGCTACACCTTC.

This clonotype is judged medium-sized. This chain links TRBV25-1 with TRBJ2-7; 7 bases match TRBD2. With V trimmed by 3 bases and J by 0 bases, 2 bases remained unmatched. The germline V gene encodes CDR1 MGHDK and CDR2 SYGVNS. The CDR3 totals 14 residues. CDR3 nucleotides: TGTGCCAGCAGTGACGGGGGGACCTCCTACGAGCAGTACTTC. Its translation: CASSDGGTSYEQYF.

By proportion, this clonotype is large. CDR3 bases: TGTGCCAGCAGCGCCACGGATGGAGGGGCTGAGCAGTTCTTC. This codes for CASSATDGGAEQFF. V is TRBV7-9 and J is TRBJ2-1, with a tentative D call TRBD2 (6 bases). The length of the CDR3 is 14 residues. CDR1 is SEHNR, CDR2 FQNEAQ, per germline (reference sequence). V was clipped by 5 bases and J by 9 bases, with 17 bases between them. The full variable domain, in which reference TRBV7-9 and TRBJ2-1 provide the parts outside the CDR3, is DTGVSQNPRHKITKRGQNVTFRCDPISEHNRLYWYRQTLGQGPEFLTYFQNEAQLEKSRLLSDRFSAERPKGSFSTLEIQRTEQGDSAMYLCASSATDGGAEQFFGPGTRLTVL.

This clonotype qualifies as medium-sized. The chain couples TRBV20-1 to TRBJ1-1; D remains ambiguous. This CDR3 contains 14 residues. Trimming shortened V by 0 bases and J by 1 base, and 9 bases separated the two germline ends. Germline V lookup: CDR1 DFQATT, CDR2 SNEGSKA (reference sequence). The CDR3 DNA is TGCAGTGCTAGAGATCTTGACGGGAACACTGAAGCTTTCTTT. Translated: CSARDLDGNTEAFF.

This clonotype is large within its sample. The chain joins TRBV19 to TRBJ2-1; the match to TRBD1 covers 7 bases. With V trimmed by 8 bases and J by 4 bases, 11 bases remained unmatched. Germline values: CDR1 LNHDA, CDR2 SQIVND (reference sequence). This CDR3 region has 15 residues. In nucleotides, the CDR3 is TGTGCCAGTGCTCAGGGGGACCTGGGATACAATGAGCAGTTCTTC. Its protein is CASAQGDLGYNEQFF.

This clonotype ranks as large (0.1 to 1%). The rearrangement uses TRBV28 and TRBJ2-1, with D possibly being TRBD2 (5 bases). The germline V gene has CDR1 MDHEN and CDR2 SYDVKM. V was pared by 6 bases and J by 8 bases, with 17 bases between. The CDR3 spans 14 residues. CDR3 loop: CASSLGLAGYEQFF. Written as DNA, the CDR3 is TGTGCCAGCAGCCTGGGTCTAGCAGGCTATGAGCAGTTCTTC.

By proportion, this clonotype is large. V gene TRBV27 combines with J gene TRBJ2-2; D uncertain. Germline CDR1 reads MNHEY; CDR2 reads SMNVEV (reference sequence). The length of the CDR3 is 15 residues. Trimming took 3 bases from V and 4 from J, leaving 12 bases between them. CDR3 coding DNA: TGTGCCAGCAGTTTCTCCCTAGGTAGCACCGGGGAGCTGTTTTTT. As protein: CASSFSLGSTGELFF.

The rearrangement joins TRBV28 to TRBJ2-5; 7 nucleotides agree with TRBD1. From germline, CDR1 is MDHEN and CDR2 SYDVKM. J lost 5 bases, V lost 6 bases, and 6 bases had no gene match. The CDR3 covers 13 residues. The CDR3: CASSRDRDETQYF. The CDR3 coding sequence is TGTGCCAGCAGCCGCGACAGGGACGAGACCCAGTACTTC.

By share, this clonotype counts as medium-sized. This rearrangement joins TRBV4-1 to TRBJ2-1; perhaps TRBD2 as D (6 bases). V lost 3 bases and J lost 0, with 9 bases in between. Germline lookup yields CDR1 MGHRA and CDR2 YSYEKL. This CDR3 has 15 amino acids. The CDR3 nucleotides are TGCGCCAGCAGCCAGGCGGGGAGCTCCTACAATGAGCAGTTCTTC. It yields the protein CASSQAGSSYNEQFF.